This T cell receptor beta chain was found in a study of spatial heterogeneity in lung cancer. TCRdb re-analysed the 5' RACE reads in MiXCR, keeping a single row per CDR3 protein. The sample lists some 110,000 distinct CDR3 sequences, roughly an eighth occurring once. Germline loops: CDR1 MNHEY, CDR2 SVGAGI. The CDR3 is 16 amino acids. The ends were cut back, 4 bases at V and 6 bases at J, with 16 bases in the middle. The sample's time point: blood at routine non-recurrence follow-up after resection. No cells were sorted before sequencing. The whole RNA sequenced was extracted from tumor, nontumor lung or frozen PBMC.

The clonotype was recovered from a male donor with early-stage non-small cell lung cancer. The gene calls are TRBV6-5 and TRBJ1-6; no reliable D call. Sequenced here: PBMCs, sampled at follow-up. Here the CDR3 DNA reads TGTGCCAGCAGTTCGTTTAGATACACCAGTAATTCACCCCTCCACTTT. It translates to CASSSFRYTSNSPLHF.